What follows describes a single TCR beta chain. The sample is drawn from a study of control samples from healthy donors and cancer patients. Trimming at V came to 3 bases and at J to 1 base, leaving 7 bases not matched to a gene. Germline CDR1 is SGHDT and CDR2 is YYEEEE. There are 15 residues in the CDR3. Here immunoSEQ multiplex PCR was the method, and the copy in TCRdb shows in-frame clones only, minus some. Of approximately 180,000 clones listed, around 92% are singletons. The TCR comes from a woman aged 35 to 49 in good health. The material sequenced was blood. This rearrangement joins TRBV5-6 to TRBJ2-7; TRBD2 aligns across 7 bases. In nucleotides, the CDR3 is TGTGCCAGCAGCTCATTAGCGGGTTCATCCTACGAGCAGTACTTC. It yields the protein CASSSLAGSSYEQYF.